The 22 T cell receptor beta chains below were found in one sample sequenced in a study of CD8 T cells in ankylosing spondylitis. TCRdb called the 5' RACE reads again in MiXCR, with one record for every CDR3 protein. The sample includes 150,000 to 200,000 distinct CDR3 sequences, approximately 10% seen only once; the top ten take 25% to 35%. Sequenced input: blood, either unsorted or a sorted T cell fraction (not recorded which). All receptors derive from a male donor with ankylosing spondylitis or in good health (not recorded which).

The chain is built from TRBV11-3 and TRBJ2-3; D tentatively reads TRBD1 or TRBD2 (5 bases each). This CDR3 region has 16 residues. With 5 bases removed from V and 1 base from J, the gap between germline ends came to 16 bases. Germline-derived CDR1 and CDR2 are SGHNT and YENEEA. The chain's CDR3 is CASSTRDGRRTDTQYF. CDR3 sequence (DNA): TGTGCCAGCAGCACCCGGGACGGCAGGCGCACAGATACGCAGTATTTT.

This clonotype came up many times. The chain combines TRBV5-1 with TRBJ1-1, with D uncertain. Looked up from germline, CDR1 is SGHRS and CDR2 is YFSETQ. The CDR3 runs 13 residues. V was pared by 4 bases and J by 1 base, with 8 bases between. This chain's CDR3 is CASSPQQNTEAFF. CDR3 DNA: TGCGCCAGCAGCCCCCAGCAGAACACTGAAGCTTTCTTT.

The table lists this clonotype with many counts. The chain has TRBV6-1 and TRBJ2-2; TRBD1 aligns across 7 bases. Germline V lookup: CDR1 MNHNS, CDR2 SASEGT. The CDR3 totals 17 residues. V trimming: 6 bases; J trimming: 1 base; junction bases outside the gene matches: 11. CDR3: CASRPKTTGWNTGELFF. CDR3 nucleotides: TGTGCCAGCAGGCCTAAAACGACAGGGTGGAACACCGGGGAGCTGTTTTTT.

In its sample, this clonotype was seen many times. The chain is built from TRBV5-1 and TRBJ2-2; no firm D call. The CDR3 has 16 residues. Germline V CDR1 and CDR2: SGHRS, YFSETQ. Trimming took 0 bases from V and 0 from J, leaving 9 bases between them. CDR3 protein: CASSLVPAANTGELFF. CDR3 DNA: TGCGCCAGCAGCTTGGTTCCAGCCGCGAACACCGGGGAGCTGTTTTTT. Full variable domain (missing parts from reference TRBV5-1 and TRBJ2-2): KAGVTQTPRYLIKTRGQQVTLSCSPISGHRSVSWYQQTPGQGLQFLFEYFSETQRNKGNFPGRFSGRQFSNSRSEMNVSTLELGDSALYLCASSLVPAANTGELFFGEGSRLTVL.

The V call is TRBV29-1, the J call TRBJ2-7, with TRBD1 identical over 8 bases. Germline V lookup: CDR1 SQVTM, CDR2 ANQGSEA. V shed 6 bases, J shed 0 bases, and the junction held 1 base outside the gene matches. The CDR3 runs to 12 residues. The CDR3 protein is CSVDRGSYEQYF. For the CDR3, the DNA is TGCAGCGTCGACAGGGGCTCCTACGAGCAGTACTTC.

The chain has TRBV5-1 and TRBJ1-4, with 8 bases matching TRBD1. Trimming took 4 bases from V and 12 from J; bases not matched to a gene: 17. The CDR3 is made up of 16 amino acids. Germline V gene lookup returns CDR1 SGHRS and CDR2 YFSETQ. In nucleotides, the CDR3 is TGCGCCAGCAGCCTTGTACCGGACAGGGAGGTCGAGCAACTGTTTTTT. Residues: CASSLVPDREVEQLFF. The variable domain in full, with the rest retrieved from reference TRBV5-1 and TRBJ1-4, is KAGVTQTPRYLIKTRGQQVTLSCSPISGHRSVSWYQQTPGQGLQFLFEYFSETQRNKGNFPGRFSGRQFSNSRSEMNVSTLELGDSALYLCASSLVPDREVEQLFFGSGTQLSVL.

This clonotype has at least ten counts. The chain recombines TRBV4-2 with TRBJ2-6; maybe TRBD1 (5 bases). The V gene's germline CDR1 is LGHNA and CDR2 YNFKEQ. This CDR3 has 17 amino acids. Between the trimmed V and J ends, which lost 0 bases and 0 bases, there was a span of 9 bases. CDR3 bases: TGTGCCAGCAGCCAAGAAGGACAACTCTCTGGGGCCAACGTCCTGACTTTC. Amino acid sequence: CASSQEGQLSGANVLTF.

This chain connects TRBV20-1 to TRBJ2-7, with 10 bases aligning to TRBD1. The CDR3 contains 13 residues. The trim removed 6 bases at V and 5 bases at J, leaving 7 bases unmatched. Germline CDR1 reads DFQATT; CDR2 reads SNEGSKA (reference sequence). CDR3 amino acids: CSARGQGLNEQYF. The CDR3 DNA reads as TGCAGTGCGCGGGGACAGGGGTTGAACGAGCAGTACTTC.

This clonotype was seen ten or more times. The rearrangement links TRBV4-3 to TRBJ2-2; unclear D gene. The CDR3 consists of 16 residues. Trimming took 0 bases from V and 0 from J, leaving 8 bases between them. CDR1 is LGHNA, CDR2 YSLEER, per germline. The CDR3 region is CASSQDLAPNTGELFF. CDR3 in DNA: TGCGCCAGCAGCCAAGATCTGGCTCCGAACACCGGGGAGCTGTTTTTT.

The gene calls are TRBV5-1 and TRBJ1-2, with D hard to call. With 0 bases removed from V and 6 bases from J, the gap between germline ends came to 9 bases. Per germline, CDR1 SGHRS and CDR2 YFSETQ. CDR3 length: 13 amino acids. The CDR3 DNA follows: TGCGCCAGCAGCTTGGGGGGTACCGATGGCTACACCTTC. Encoded protein: CASSLGGTDGYTF.

In this sample, this clonotype turned up many times. J is TRBJ2-7 and V is TRBV24-1; D remains ambiguous. V was pared by 5 bases and J by 6 bases, with 10 bases between. This CDR3 is built from 12 residues. The V gene's germline CDR1 is KGHDR and CDR2 SFDVKD. CDR3 sequence reads: CATSVSASEQYF. CDR3 DNA sequence: TGTGCCACCAGTGTTTCTGCTAGCGAGCAGTACTTC.

In its sample, this clonotype was seen many times. This chain uses TRBV24-1 with TRBJ2-1; D not resolved. This CDR3 region has 13 residues. V lost 5 bases, J lost 4 bases, and 8 bases lay in between. Germline CDR1 is KGHDR and CDR2 is SFDVKD. The CDR3 DNA follows: TGTGCCACCAGTGGAGTGGATTACAATGAGCAGTTCTTC. Encoded protein: CATSGVDYNEQFF.

This clonotype has only a few counts. The V call is TRBV7-9, the J call TRBJ2-1; D is undetermined. CDR1 is SEHNR and CDR2 is FQNEAQ in the germline V gene (reference sequence). CDR3 length equals 12 residues. Trimming cost V 4 bases and J 5 bases, with 6 bases left between them. The chain's CDR3 is CASSSPDNEQFF. CDR3 sequence (DNA): TGTGCCAGCAGCTCCCCGGACAATGAGCAGTTCTTC.

This clonotype was observed many times. This chain's CDR3 is CSATGLAGSYEQYF. The CDR3 DNA is TGCAGTGCTACGGGACTAGCTGGATCCTACGAGCAGTACTTC. The chain joins TRBV20-1 to TRBJ2-7; 9 bases line up with TRBD2. With 4 bases clipped from V and 1 base from J, the junction kept 5 bases outside the gene matches. This CDR3 is 14 amino acids long. Germline CDR1 reads DFQATT; CDR2 reads SNEGSKA (reference sequence).

To note about this clonotype: One end of the junction varies from germline; a read error may be responsible. The DNA for the CDR3 is TGTGCCAGCAGCTCCGGACTAGCGGGCGGCCAAGAGACCCAGTACTTC. Amino acids: CASSSGLAGGQETQYF. The rearrangement uses TRBV5-1 and TRBJ2-5, with TRBD2 matching over 11 bases. The CDR3 is 16 residues long. Per the germline V gene, CDR1 is SGHRS and CDR2 is YFSETQ.

This clonotype came up many times. The J gene is TRBJ2-7, the V gene TRBV20-1; TRBD2 matches 13 bases. The CDR3 is 18 amino acids. Germline loops: CDR1 DFQATT, CDR2 SNEGSKA (reference sequence). After removal of 3 bases from V and 2 bases from J, the junction contained 13 bases not matched to a gene. CDR3 coding DNA: TGCAGTGCTAGCCGAAGGACAGGACTAGCGGGAGCGCCCTACGAGCAGTACTTC. Residues: CSASRRTGLAGAPYEQYF.

The V call is TRBV20-1, the J call TRBJ2-1, with D tentatively TRBD2 (6 bases). Germline V gene lookup returns CDR1 DFQATT and CDR2 SNEGSKA (reference sequence). Trimming stripped 1 base from V and 3 bases from J, with 10 bases between. The CDR3 is 14 residues long. CDR3 nucleotide sequence: TGCAGTGCTAGAGCCCCGGAGGGCTACAATGAGCAGTTCTTC. Translating it yields CSARAPEGYNEQFF.

This chain joins TRBV3-1 and TRBJ1-2, with a weak D call TRBD1 (6 bases). V lost 5 bases to trimming and J lost 4 bases, with 23 bases between them. The V gene's germline CDR1 is LGHDT and CDR2 YNNKEL (reference sequence). The CDR3 runs to 17 residues. CDR3 DNA sequence: TGTGCCAGCAGCTTCGGCCCACAGGGCGCTGGGGGCTATGGCTACACCTTC. As protein: CASSFGPQGAGGYGYTF.

In its sample, this clonotype was seen many times. The chain recombines TRBV6-2 or TRBV6-3 with TRBJ1-1; D unresolved. V shed 2 bases and J shed 1 base, with 11 bases lying between them. Germline V gene data show CDR1 as MNHEY and CDR2 as SVGEGT. CDR3 length equals 15 residues. CDR3 protein: CASSYLRRENTEAFF. CDR3 DNA: TGTGCCAGCAGTTACCTAAGGAGGGAGAACACTGAAGCTTTCTTT.

Of note for this clonotype: A single base separates this from a much larger clone, so it may be a read error. The rearrangement uses TRBV3-1 and TRBJ2-2; the D call may be TRBD1 or TRBD2 (5 bases each). CDR1 is LGHDT and CDR2 is YNNKEL in the germline V gene (reference sequence). The CDR3 spans 14 residues. The V end lost 3 bases, the J end lost 5 bases, and 10 bases lay between the germline ends. The CDR3 bases are TGTGCCAGCAGCCAGAGCGAGGGGACCGGGGAGCTGTTTTTT. It yields the protein CASSQSEGTGELFF.

This clonotype was counted at least ten times. V gene TRBV29-1 combines with J gene TRBJ2-1; 11 bases are shared with TRBD2. From germline, CDR1 is SQVTM and CDR2 ANQGSEA. The junction had 8 bases not matched to a gene; V was cut back by 5 bases and J by 8 bases. The CDR3 spans 14 residues. The CDR3 loop reads CSVRVLAGGYEQFF. The CDR3 DNA follows: TGCAGCGTTCGTGTATTAGCGGGGGGGTATGAGCAGTTCTTC.

This clonotype was seen repeatedly, ten times or more. The V call is TRBV6-2 or TRBV6-3, the J call TRBJ2-3; weak D call: TRBD2 (5 bases). V was pared by 3 bases and J by 1 base, with 11 bases between. CDR3 size: 15 residues. In germline, CDR1 is MNHEY, CDR2 SVGEGT. For the CDR3, the DNA is TGTGCCAGCAGTTATCGGTGGGAGCGCACAGATACGCAGTATTTT. Protein sequence: CASSYRWERTDTQYF.